This T cell receptor (beta chain) derives from a study of blood T cell repertoires in COVID-19 (dated by TCRdb to the early 2020s). Study-wide context: The collaborator samples originated in the United States, Italy and Spain and spanned the acute and convalescent phases of COVID-19. The material from the prospective study consisted of cDNA or gDNA derived from T cells, B-cell-depleted T cells, or PBMCs. The dataset comprised deeply sampled blood TCRbeta repertoires from subjects exposed to, actively infected with, or recovered from COVID-19. The repertoires were released in a freely available public database intended as a resource for research on the immune response to SARS-CoV-2. The samples were drawn from two sources: the first 160 participants of the ongoing ImmuneRACE study, and approximately 1,300 subjects contributed by 6 global collaborators. The sample metadata nearly always contained a de-identified subject ID, COVID-19 status, age in years and sex. Where HLA class I and class II types were available, the types were taken from metadata supplied by the sample provider, not from assay-based typing. Study-wide findings and limitations: Clinical and demographic metadata were provided uncurated, with the amount varying by source and participant.

In Seattle, one collaborating source enrolled patients while the infection was active and tracked those patients longitudinally over the course of disease. Whole blood was collected in K2EDTA tubes by collaborating institutions according to the institutions' own protocols. Collaborator samples were shipped for TCRbeta analysis as frozen whole blood, isolated PBMCs, or DNA extracted from either sample type. This clone was seen once. Its target antigen remains unknown. Per-base quality was not reported, and no clone a single base away is much larger than it. TCRbeta CDR3 regions were amplified from genomic DNA by means of the immunoSEQ Assay, a bias-controlled multiplex PCR. Per the authors' processing: The number of nucleated cells in each sample was estimated by amplification of reference gene primers within the assay. To quantify the absolute abundance of each unique TCRbeta CDR3 rearrangement, sequence reads were collapsed and filtered. For each sample, productive Simpson clonality was calculated as the square root of Simpson's diversity index across productive rearrangements. Imported from immuneACCESS, the table was reduced by TCRdb to in-frame sequences with V and J called. These copies leave out some clones; in studies compared against another copy, an unresolved V gene accounts for under half, and the cause of the remainder is not known. V and J calls and clone size are copied from that table; D and trimming were computed from the DNA. Recorded for this sample are 250,000 to 350,000 clones; about nine tenths of them occurred a single time. The ten largest clones capture about 6.8% of the sample.

The CDR3 measures 16 amino acids from cysteine to phenylalanine. The sequence is cut down to CDR3 DNA, 48 bases in frame from base 1. A distance of 16 bases separates the germline ends of V and J, which lose 2 bases and 3 bases respectively. Based on the germline V gene, the CDR1 and CDR2 sequences are SGHVS and FQNEAQ. The sequence joins TRBV7-8 to TRBJ1-1, with the D gene call left open. The sequencing input was peripheral blood. This TCR came from a woman aged 25-40 years with COVID-19, enrolled during active disease. The nucleotide sequence reads TGTGCCAGCAGCTTATCGCCTGTGGCGGGATACACTGAAGCTTTCTTT. This yields the protein CASSLSPVAGYTEAFF.